This TCR beta chain was captured in a study of control samples from healthy donors and cancer patients. Germline values: CDR1 SGHRS, CDR2 YFSETQ. The CDR3 has 20 amino acids. V gave up 4 bases and J gave up 8 bases, with 34 bases separating them. The data were produced by immunoSEQ multiplex PCR, yet TCRdb's version contains in-frame clones alone and is incomplete. The data show 100,000 to 110,000 clones, roughly nine tenths seen once. This sequence joins TRBV5-1 and TRBJ1-5; maybe TRBD1 (5 bases). Material for sequencing was blood. The sequence was obtained from a woman between 45 and 65 years old in good health. CDR3 amino acids: CASSPSGGIGSFPRWEPQHF. CDR3 nucleotides: TGCGCCAGCAGCCCTTCTGGGGGGATTGGGTCTTTCCCCCGCTGGGAGCCCCAGCATTTT.